This TCR beta chain was captured in a study of early T cells in non-severe SARS-CoV-2 infection. Study-level background: From unsorted whole blood, bulk RNA was sequenced, and the chains remained unpaired.

Each CDR3 protein is one row after TCRdb ran MiXCR on the 5' RACE reads. The sample lists fewer than 100,000 distinct CDR3 sequences; approximately 13% were seen once. V lost 4 bases, J lost 4 bases, and 11 bases lay in between. The CDR3 runs to 13 residues. The germline gives CDR1 MNHEY, CDR2 SVGAGI. General observations from the study: Private and CD4 specificities were missed by VDJdb matching, skewed to anti-spike CD8.

This clonotype was seen a few times. The antigen remains unidentified. Material for sequencing was whole blood. The TCR originated in an adult who was a healthcare worker with PCR-confirmed SARS-CoV-2 infection or an uninfected control (not recorded which). This chain links TRBV6-5 with TRBJ2-7, with D tentatively TRBD1 or TRBD2 (5 bases each). The CDR3 DNA reads TGTGCCAGCAGTTCACGGGGCGCGTACGAGCAGTACTTC. It codes for CASSSRGAYEQYF.